This T cell receptor beta chain was obtained from a study of ipilimumab plus nivolumab after autologous stem cell transplantation. As for the study in general: Patients received a median of about 5 ipilimumab and 8 or 9 nivolumab doses.

TCRdb's copy holds only in-frame clones and misses some; the assay was immunoSEQ multiplex PCR. The repertoire holds 15,000 or so clones, with roughly four fifths as singletons. The length of the CDR3 is 17 residues. Trimming cost V 0 bases and J 6 bases, with 18 bases left between them. Germline V gene sequence: CDR1 LGHNA, CDR2 YSLEER. Here the sequenced sample was PBMCs, taken in a trial of ipilimumab plus nivolumab as post-transplant consolidation. This TCR came from a male donor with diffuse large B-cell lymphoma. This rearrangement joins TRBV4-3 to TRBJ1-5; the D gene is possibly TRBD1 (5 bases). Here the CDR3 DNA reads TGCGCCAGCAGCCAAGATCAGGGCACCATCGGGGGTCAGCCCCAGCATTTT. Translation gives CASSQDQGTIGGQPQHF.